This record looks at one T cell receptor beta chain sequence and its context. What it binds is unknown. Method: immunoSEQ multiplex PCR; TCRdb's copy keeps in-frame clones and lacks some. The sample has roughly 73,000 clones, 80% to 85% seen once; the top ten hold roughly 2%. This entry belongs to a study of OX40 agonist ivuxolimab in advanced cancers. The overall study: Mean age around 60 years, range roughly 23 to 79; roughly 82% male. Points from the study as a whole: Not determined was the antigen specificity of the expanded peripheral T cells.

The CDR3 is 14 amino acids. V lost 5 bases and J 5 bases, leaving 15 bases between the germline ends. Germline loops: CDR1 MNHEY, CDR2 SVGAGI. V usage is TRBV6-5 and J usage is TRBJ1-2; perhaps TRBD1 as D (5 bases). The TCR originated in an adult with an advanced solid tumor such as melanoma, head and neck, liver or kidney cancer. The source material was CD4+ or CD8+ T cells sorted from blood, sampled in a trial of the OX40 agonist ivuxolimab. Here the CDR3 reads CASSEGAASYGYTF. The CDR3 coding sequence is TGTGCCAGCAGTGAAGGGGCAGCCTCATATGGCTACACCTTC.